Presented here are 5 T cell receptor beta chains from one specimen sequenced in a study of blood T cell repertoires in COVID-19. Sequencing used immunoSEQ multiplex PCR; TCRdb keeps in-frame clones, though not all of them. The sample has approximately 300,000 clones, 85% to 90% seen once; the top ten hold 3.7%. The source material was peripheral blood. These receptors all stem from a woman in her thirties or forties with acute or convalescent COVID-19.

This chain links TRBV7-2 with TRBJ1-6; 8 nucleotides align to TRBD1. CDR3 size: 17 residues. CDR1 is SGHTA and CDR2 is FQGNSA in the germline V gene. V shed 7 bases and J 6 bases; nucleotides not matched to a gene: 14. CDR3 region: CASTYQTGQGRNSPLHF. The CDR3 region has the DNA TGTGCCAGCACCTATCAGACAGGACAGGGTCGTAATTCACCCCTCCACTTT. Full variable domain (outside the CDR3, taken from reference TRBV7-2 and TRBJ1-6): GAGVSQSPSNKVTEKGKDVELRCDPISGHTALYWYRQSLGQGLEFLIYFQGNSAPDKSGLPSDRFSAERTGGSVSTLTIQRTQQEDSAVYLCASTYQTGQGRNSPLHFGNGTRLTVT.

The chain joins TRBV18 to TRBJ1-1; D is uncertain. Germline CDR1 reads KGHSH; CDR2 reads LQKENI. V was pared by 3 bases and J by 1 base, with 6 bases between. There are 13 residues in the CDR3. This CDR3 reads CASSPYRNTEAFF. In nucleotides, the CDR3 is TGTGCCAGCTCACCGTACAGGAACACTGAAGCTTTCTTT.

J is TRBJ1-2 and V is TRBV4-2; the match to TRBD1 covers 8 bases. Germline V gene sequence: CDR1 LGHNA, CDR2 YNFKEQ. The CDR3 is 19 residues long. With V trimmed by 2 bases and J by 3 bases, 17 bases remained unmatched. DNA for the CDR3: TGTGCCAGCAGCCAAATAGGAGTGACAGGGGTGGTTGGTGACTATGGCTACACCTTC. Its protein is CASSQIGVTGVVGDYGYTF.

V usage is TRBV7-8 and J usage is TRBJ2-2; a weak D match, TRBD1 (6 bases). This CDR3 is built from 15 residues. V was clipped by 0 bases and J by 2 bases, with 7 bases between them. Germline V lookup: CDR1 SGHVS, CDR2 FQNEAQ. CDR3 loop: CASSLAGHNTGELFF. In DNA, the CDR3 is TGTGCCAGCAGCTTAGCGGGACATAACACCGGGGAGCTGTTTTTT.

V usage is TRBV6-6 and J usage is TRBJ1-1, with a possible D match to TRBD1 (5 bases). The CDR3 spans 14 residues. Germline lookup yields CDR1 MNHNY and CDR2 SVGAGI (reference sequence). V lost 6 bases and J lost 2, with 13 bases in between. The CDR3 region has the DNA TGTGCCAGCAGCTACCTGGGGGGTAACACTGAAGCTTTCTTT. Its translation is CASSYLGGNTEAFF.